Below are 11 T cell receptor beta chains sequenced from a single sample in a study of Graves' ophthalmopathy and Graves' hyperthyroidism. RNA transcripts provided the template for amplifying TCR beta CDR3 regions. First-round RT-PCR used HTBI primers; second-round multiplex PCR followed. MiXCR was run by TCRdb on the multiplex PCR reads, yielding one entry per CDR3 protein. Of some 350,000 distinct CDR3 sequences listed, roughly 15% were seen once; the top ten hold around 2.4%. Sequencing was done on a sample of peripheral blood. Source of these receptors: an adult woman with stable Graves' hyperthyroidism.

This sequence joins TRBV12-3 or TRBV12-4 and TRBJ2-5; a possible D gene is TRBD1 (7 bases). This CDR3 comprises 13 residues. With 7 bases removed from V and 9 bases from J, the gap between germline ends came to 18 bases. The CDR3 nucleotides are TGTGCCAGCACTCCCAGGGGGGACTCCCCCCAGTACTTC. Its protein is CASTPRGDSPQYF.

At least ten counts were recorded for this clonotype. The chain recombines TRBV20-1 with TRBJ1-5, with no clear D. V was pared by 7 bases and J by 1 base, with 8 bases between. The germline CDR1 and CDR2 sequences are DFQATT and SNEGSKA (reference sequence). The CDR3 spans 12 residues. This chain's CDR3 is CSVSQSNQPQHF. The CDR3 bases are TGCAGTGTTTCTCAGAGCAATCAGCCCCAGCATTTT.

The gene calls are TRBV5-5 and TRBJ2-2, with D perhaps matching TRBD2 (5 bases). V lost 4 bases, J lost 4 bases, and 14 bases lay in between. This CDR3 is 15 amino acids long. Germline lookup yields CDR1 SGHKS and CDR2 YYEKEE (reference sequence). In DNA form, the CDR3 reads TGTGCCAGCAGCCCGGAGGTGTGGGGCACCGGGGAGCTGTTTTTT. Translating gives CASSPEVWGTGELFF.

V is TRBV12-3 or TRBV12-4 and J is TRBJ1-2, with D possibly being TRBD1 (6 bases). V was clipped by 4 bases and J by 8 bases, with 20 bases between them. The CDR3 extends over 15 amino acids. This chain's CDR3 is CASSSGPQGLMGYTF. CDR3 nucleotides: TGTGCCAGCAGTTCGGGACCACAGGGTCTGATGGGCTACACCTTC.

This clonotype showed up many times. CDR3 amino acids: CSAPGPAYEQYF. As DNA, the CDR3 is TGCAGTGCCCCCGGACCGGCCTACGAGCAGTACTTC. The chain joins TRBV20-1 to TRBJ2-7; D gene uncertain. Trimming took off 6 bases at V and 2 bases at J, with 11 bases between the two ends. The CDR3 has 12 amino acids. Germline V gives CDR1 DFQATT, CDR2 SNEGSKA (reference sequence).

This clonotype was detected many times. The rearrangement links TRBV12-3 or TRBV12-4 to TRBJ1-3; D not resolved. This CDR3 comprises 12 residues. V lost 5 bases and J lost 2, with 4 bases in between. The chain's CDR3 is CASSHPGNTIYF. As DNA, the CDR3 is TGTGCCAGCAGTCATCCTGGAAACACCATATATTTT.

This clonotype was seen ten or more times. V gene TRBV10-2 combines with J gene TRBJ1-1; D gene unclear. The CDR3 is made up of 12 amino acids. The V gene lost 9 bases and the J gene lost 1 base, with 9 bases spanning the gap. Looked up from germline, CDR1 is WSHSY and CDR2 is SAAADI. DNA of the CDR3: TGCGCCAGTGCCCCAGGGAACACTGAAGCTTTCTTT. This codes for CASAPGNTEAFF.

The sample holds many counts of this clonotype. The chain has TRBV6-5 and TRBJ2-7, with 14 bases that match TRBD2. From germline, CDR1 is MNHEY and CDR2 SVGAGI. This CDR3 spans 17 amino acids. The ends lost 6 bases at V and 4 bases at J; junction bases unmatched: 11. Here the CDR3 reads CASSRRGGLAGVYEQYF. CDR3 sequence (DNA): TGTGCCAGCAGCAGGAGAGGGGGACTAGCGGGAGTATACGAGCAGTACTTC.

This clonotype came up many times. The rearrangement joins TRBV12-5 to TRBJ1-2; possibly TRBD1 for D (6 bases). This CDR3 is built from 14 residues. With 6 bases removed from V and 5 bases from J, the gap between germline ends came to 16 bases. Germline V CDR1 and CDR2: LGHNT, FRNRAP. The CDR3 spells CASGRTATVYGYTF. The CDR3 nucleotides are TGTGCTAGTGGACGGACAGCCACCGTATATGGCTACACCTTC.

This clonotype has a count of ten or more. CDR3 sequence (DNA): TGTGCCAGCAGGTCCTTTCGACAGGGCGGCTACACCTTC. It codes for CASRSFRQGGYTF. The rearrangement uses TRBV6-2 or TRBV6-3 and TRBJ1-2; 7 bases map to TRBD1. This CDR3 contains 13 residues. The J segment lost 8 bases and the V segment lost 6 bases, leaving 9 bases of the junction unmatched. Germline lookup yields CDR1 MNHEY and CDR2 SVGEGT.

This clonotype was counted ten times or more. The chain combines TRBV19 with TRBJ2-5, with D perhaps TRBD1 or TRBD2 (5 bases each). The germline CDR1 and CDR2 sequences are LNHDA and SQIVND (reference sequence). Trimming pared 8 bases from V and 7 bases from J, leaving 14 bases between. This CDR3 has 12 residues. The CDR3 is CASGPTGRTQYF. The CDR3 DNA reads as TGTGCCAGTGGGCCCACGGGGCGGACCCAGTACTTC.